The entry below gives a single T cell receptor (beta chain) sequence along with its context. As yet, its antigen is unknown. Treatment: roughly 19 received Ad26.COV2.S at low or high dose, single or two shots; about 5 received placebo; per-sample allocation not given. Each sample was drawn 63 days after the first injection (of vaccine or placebo). Profiling relied on immunoSEQ multiplex PCR, and the TCRdb table lists in-frame clones only, not all of them. The data show some 250,000 clones, with 85% to 90% seen just once and roughly 10% held by the top ten. This specimen comes from a study of Ad26.COV2.S vaccination and SARS-CoV-2 variants. Study observations and caveats: Estimates derived from TCR breadth and depth analyses may have underestimated total T cell responses.

The input for sequencing was peripheral blood, taken in a trial of Ad26.COV2.S vaccine versus placebo. This TCR derives from a person aged 18-60 years who received the Ad26.COV2.S COVID-19 vaccine or a placebo.

CDR3 DNA sequence: TGTGCCAGCAGTGAATCTAGCGGGAGTAGCTACGAGCAGTACTTC. Translation gives CASSESSGSSYEQYF. This rearrangement joins TRBV25-1 to TRBJ2-7; 10 nucleotides agree with TRBD2. From germline, CDR1 is MGHDK and CDR2 SYGVNS. The CDR3 runs 15 residues. Unmatched junction bases numbered 3, after V lost 1 base and J lost 3 bases.